This section outlines one T cell receptor beta chain sequence together with its context. Its recognized antigen is unknown. No base qualities exist here, and no much larger clone lies one base off it. The entire amount of isolated RNA was reverse transcribed using the High Capacity cDNA Reverse Transcription Kit, so the sequenced TCRB transcripts were expressed ones. Deep immunoSEQ sequencing was performed on naive, central memory and regulatory T cell samples, with an average of roughly 4 million total reads per sample. Sorted cells were lysed in RLT buffer and RNA was extracted with DNase-treated RNeasy Micro or Mini kits, depending on cell number. To prevent cross-contamination, every cell subset was processed on its own, while patient and healthy donor samples were processed together. The immunoSEQ multiplex PCR was used to amplify TCRB sequences from cDNA, yielding 87-bp fragments that span the CDR3 region. Sequencing of the amplicons was done on the Illumina HiSeq platform. The study's processing was this. PCR bias was computationally corrected using synthetic template baselines, reads within Hamming distance 2 were collapsed, and singletons that could not be merged were discarded. Reads were aligned against IMGT to assign V, D and J genes, CDR3 length and insertions or deletions at six rearrangement sites. Within each subset, clonotype counts were normalized to sorted cell number, and only after that were true diversity and Gini coefficients computed with the tcR R package. The overlap coefficient, calculated on TCRB nucleotide sequences, was used to measure repertoire sharing. As a proxy for the pre-selection repertoire, out-of-frame TCRB sequences from naive cells were analyzed. The clones in this table, taken by TCRdb from immuneACCESS, are in-frame only. Not every clone is retained; where verified, under half of the shortfall comes from an unresolved V gene, and the cause of the rest is unknown. Clone size and the V and J calls come from that table; the DNA yielded D and trimming. The sample table shows around 690,000 clones, and around 12% are seen once. Roughly 0.12% of the sample lies in the top ten.

The data are from a study of beta chain features in type 1 diabetes listed by TCRdb under 2018. Turning to the overall study: Mean age, gender distribution, total cell number and subset yield did not differ between patients and healthy donors. A total of 107,917,701 sorted cells were examined across all samples, and RNA yield correlated strongly with the number of cells per subset. The study compared TCRB repertoires of sorted circulating CD4+ T cell subsets between recently diagnosed type 1 diabetes patients and matched healthy donors. Regulatory and stem cell-like memory subsets were isolated from only 8 patients and roughly eight healthy donors, whereas naive and central memory subsets came from all 28 donors.

The CDR3 starts with the cysteine, ends with the phenylalanine, and has 11 residues. Only the CDR3 DNA stays, 33 bases, in frame from base 1. Cut back by 1 base and 10 bases, the V and J ends lie 8 bases apart. The germline V gene (reference sequence) yields DFQATT for CDR1 and SNEGSKA for CDR2. General conclusions and limits of the study: Fewer insertions and more nucleotide deletions at VDJ recombination sites were observed in patients with type 1 diabetes, implying thymic rearrangement abnormalities. Because small numbers of individuals were included in the HLA sub-analyses, any influence of HLA type on TCRB rearrangement was left unresolved. Sequencing cDNA rather than genomic DNA could over-represent highly expressing activated cells, although activation and CD3 levels did not differ between groups. Naive, central memory and regulatory TCRB repertoires appeared to be more alike among patients than among healthy donors. In all four CD4+ subsets, TCRB CDR3 length was moderately but significantly shorter in type 1 diabetes patients. PCR may preferentially amplify shorter templates, but because patient and control samples were amplified and corrected together, any resulting skew would affect both groups equally.

Each donor gave one peripheral blood draw, roughly 0.11 L on average, collected into heparinised tubes. A BD FACSAria II and a panel including CD45RO, CCR7, CD25, CD127, CD95 and CD27 were used to sort naive, central memory, regulatory and stem cell-like memory CD4+ T cells. Every sorted population had a purity above 95%. PBMCs were isolated right away by Lymphoprep density gradient centrifugation and were stained directly, without culture. So that batch effects would be minimized, each experiment stained and sorted samples in pairs, pairing one healthy donor with one patient. This receptor was identified in a man aged 25-45 years with type 1 diabetes. The specimen was naive CD4+ T cells from blood. The meaning of the sample's cell subset or site label: true naive CD4+ T cells. The rearranged segments are TRBV20-1 and TRBJ2-1; possibly the D gene is TRBD2, per 7 matching bases. The DNA sequence is TGCAGTGCTAGAGGGGGGGGCGAGCAGTTCTTC. The encoded protein is CSARGGGEQFF.